These 32 T cell receptor beta chains were all obtained from the same sample, sequenced in a study of cytomegalovirus exposure and HLA in healthy donors (TCRdb year 2017). Libraries were constructed by the immunoSEQ multiplex PCR assay. For the multiplex PCR, a mixture combining 60 forward primers for TCR Vbeta segments and 13 reverse primers for TCR Jbeta segments was used. TCRdb's version of the immuneACCESS table is confined to in-frame rearrangements and falls short of the full clone set. An unresolved V gene accounts for under half of the shortfall where checked; the remainder is of unknown origin. The sample table lists 150,000 to 200,000 clones, 70% to 85% of them with a count of one. The ten largest clonotypes hold 2% to 3% of the sample. Sequencing was performed on PBMCs. Every receptor here comes from a human donor in good health.

The V and J genes are TRBV5-4 and TRBJ2-5; 11 nucleotides align to TRBD2. Trimming at V came to 2 bases and at J to 5 bases, leaving 8 bases not matched to a gene. Germline V gene data show CDR1 as SGHNT and CDR2 as YYREEE (reference sequence). The CDR3 is 16 residues long. The CDR3 region is CASSFSSGGVGETQYF. The DNA for the CDR3 is TGTGCCAGCAGCTTCAGTAGCGGGGGGGTCGGGGAGACCCAGTACTTC.

The V call is TRBV6-5, the J call TRBJ1-2; D is ambiguous. Germline CDR1 reads MNHEY; CDR2 reads SVGAGI. This CDR3 spans 13 amino acids. V was cut by 0 bases and J by 8 bases, with 10 bases left in between. CDR3 bases: TGTGCCAGCAGTTACTCAGCCCCGCTGGGCTACACCTTC. This codes for CASSYSAPLGYTF.

This sequence joins TRBV6-1 and TRBJ1-1; D gene unclear. The CDR3 is 12 amino acids. CDR1 MNHNS and CDR2 SASEGT come from the germline V gene. Trimming took off 7 bases at V and 3 bases at J, with 9 bases between the two ends. CDR3 DNA: TGTGCCAGCACCTCGTCGTACACTGAAGCTTTCTTT. It specifies CASTSSYTEAFF.

J is TRBJ1-6 and V is TRBV2, with D perhaps TRBD1 (6 bases). The germline V gene encodes CDR1 SNHLY and CDR2 FYNNEI. The CDR3 is made up of 14 amino acids. Trimming cost V 5 bases and J 14 bases, with 19 bases left between them. CDR3 DNA sequence: TGTGCCAGCAGTCTGACAGGCTCTATTAGGGCCCTCCACTTT. Translation: CASSLTGSIRALHF.

V gene TRBV29-1 combines with J gene TRBJ1-3; D gene unclear. The CDR3 has 14 residues. Germline V CDR1 and CDR2: SQVTM, ANQGSEA. Trimming took 1 base from V and 2 from J, leaving 9 bases between them. CDR3 nucleotide sequence: TGCAGCGTTGAAGCAGACACTGCTGGAAACACCATATATTTT. Translation gives CSVEADTAGNTIYF. The full variable domain, completed using reference TRBV29-1 and TRBJ1-3, is SAVISQKPSRDICQRGTSLTIQCQVDSQVTMMFWYRQQPGQSLTLIATANQGSEATYESGFVIDKFPISRPNLTFSTLTVSNMSPEDSSIYLCSVEADTAGNTIYFGEGSWLTVV.

This chain links TRBV9 with TRBJ2-7; maybe TRBD1 (6 bases). This CDR3 has 15 amino acids. V lost 2 bases, J lost 0 bases, and 12 bases lay in between. CDR1 and CDR2 from the germline V gene are SGDLS and YYNGEE. The CDR3 spells CASSVTGSSSYEQYF. The CDR3 region has the DNA TGTGCCAGCAGCGTGACAGGTTCGAGCTCCTACGAGCAGTACTTC. Based on the CDR3 plus reference TRBV9 and TRBJ2-7, the full variable domain is DSGVTQTPKHLITATGQRVTLRCSPRSGDLSVYWYQQSLDQGLQFLIQYYNGEERAKGNILERFSAQQFPDLHSELNLSSLELGDSALYFCASSVTGSSSYEQYFGPGTRLTVT.

This chain joins TRBV10-2 and TRBJ1-2; 9 positions match TRBD1. Trimming at V came to 6 bases and at J to 3 bases, leaving 2 bases not matched to a gene. The CDR3 length is 13 residues. Germline assignment: CDR1 WSHSY and CDR2 SAAADI. The CDR3 bases are TGCGCCAGCAGAGGACAGGGGTACTATGGCTACACCTTC. Translation: CASRGQGYYGYTF.

The CDR3 region is CATRKTGTGEDYGYTF. In DNA form, the CDR3 reads TGTGCCACCAGGAAAACCGGGACAGGGGAGGACTATGGCTACACCTTC. V usage is TRBV19 and J usage is TRBJ1-2, with 10 bases lining up with TRBD1. The V gene's germline CDR1 is LNHDA and CDR2 SQIVND (reference sequence). The CDR3 runs to 16 residues. J gave up 3 bases and V 10 bases, and 14 bases lay outside the gene matches.

This clone was counted a single time. The chain couples TRBV4-1 to TRBJ2-1; 11 nucleotides agree with TRBD2. The V and J ends lost 7 bases and 7 bases, in that order; junction bases with no gene match: 6. The CDR3 totals 14 residues. CDR1 MGHRA and CDR2 YSYEKL come from the germline V gene. The CDR3 here is CASTRLAGGNEQFF. The DNA of the CDR3 is TGCGCCAGCACCCGTCTAGCGGGGGGTAATGAGCAGTTCTTC.

The chain joins TRBV2 to TRBJ1-5, with a tentative D call TRBD1 (5 bases). The CDR3 totals 16 residues. V gave up 2 bases and J gave up 1 base, with 12 bases separating them. Germline V CDR1 and CDR2: SNHLY, FYNNEI. This chain's CDR3 is CASSEFGGLSNQPQHF. As DNA, the CDR3 is TGTGCCAGCAGTGAATTCGGGGGTTTGAGCAATCAGCCCCAGCATTTT.

This clone was recorded a few times. This sequence joins TRBV5-4 and TRBJ1-2; the match to TRBD1 covers 7 bases. The CDR3 has 15 amino acids. The trim removed 3 bases at V and 4 bases at J, leaving 9 bases unmatched. The germline V gene encodes CDR1 SGHNT and CDR2 YYREEE (reference sequence). For the CDR3, the DNA is TGTGCCAGCAGCTCTGGGCAACAGGGGAGCTATGGCTACACCTTC. It encodes CASSSGQQGSYGYTF. Full variable domain (missing parts from reference TRBV5-4 and TRBJ1-2): ETGVTQSPTHLIKTRGQQVTLRCSSQSGHNTVSWYQQALGQGPQFIFQYYREEENGRGNFPPRFSGLQFPNYSSELNVNALELDDSALYLCASSSGQQGSYGYTFGSGTRLTVV.

This clone was picked up one time. One junction end does not reproduce the germline sequence, and a read error may be involved. The chain couples TRBV5-8 to TRBJ2-7; weak D call: TRBD1 (5 bases). CDR1 SGHTS and CDR2 YDEGEE come from the germline V gene. The length of the CDR3 is 14 residues. For the CDR3, the DNA is TGTGCCACCAGCTCCACGACAGATTCCTACGAGCAGTACTTC. As protein: CATSSTTDSYEQYF.

The V and J genes are TRBV5-6 and TRBJ1-1; D is possibly TRBD1 (6 bases). Per germline, CDR1 SGHDT and CDR2 YYEEEE. There are 14 residues in the CDR3. With 2 bases removed from V and 2 bases from J, the gap between germline ends came to 10 bases. The CDR3 nucleotides read TGTGCCAGCAGCTTAACCGGGACAAACACTGAAGCTTTCTTT. Translating gives CASSLTGTNTEAFF.

The rearrangement uses TRBV18 and TRBJ1-1; D uncertain. Per the germline V gene, CDR1 is KGHSH and CDR2 is LQKENI. With 3 bases removed from V and 1 base from J, the gap between germline ends came to 9 bases. CDR3 length: 14 amino acids. The CDR3 loop is CASSPPNGNTEAFF. As DNA, the CDR3 is TGTGCCAGCTCACCCCCAAACGGGAACACTGAAGCTTTCTTT.

This chain connects TRBV5-8 to TRBJ1-2; no firm D call. This CDR3 comprises 15 residues. Germline assignment: CDR1 SGHTS and CDR2 YDEGEE. V was cut by 0 bases and J by 0 bases, with 9 bases left in between. The CDR3 DNA is TGTGCCAGCAGCTTGGCATCGAGGGCTAACTATGGCTACACCTTC. This encodes CASSLASRANYGYTF.

The V call is TRBV7-2, the J call TRBJ2-7, with 10 bases matching TRBD1. Losses at the gene ends were 4 bases for V and 3 bases for J; bases not matched to a gene: 6. The length of the CDR3 is 15 residues. Germline values: CDR1 SGHTA, CDR2 FQGNSA. In DNA form, the CDR3 reads TGTGCCAGCAGCTCCGGGACAGGGGCCGACTACGAGCAGTACTTC. Translating it yields CASSSGTGADYEQYF.

This clone was counted only a few times. This sequence joins TRBV7-2 and TRBJ1-2; no reliable D call. CDR1 is SGHTA, CDR2 FQGNSA, per germline. The CDR3 spans 12 residues. V was clipped by 3 bases and J by 8 bases, with 10 bases between them. The CDR3 sequence: CASSFERLGYTF. As DNA, the CDR3 is TGTGCCAGCAGCTTCGAGAGACTCGGCTACACCTTC.

The CDR3 is CSAYENTGELFF. The CDR3 nucleotides are TGCAGCGCCTACGAGAACACCGGGGAGCTGTTTTTT. This chain joins TRBV29-1 and TRBJ2-2; D unclear. The V end lost 7 bases, the J end lost 1 base, and 7 bases lay between the germline ends. The CDR3 loop spans 12 amino acids. Per germline, CDR1 SQVTM and CDR2 ANQGSEA.

The rearrangement links TRBV9 to TRBJ2-3; 15 bases map to TRBD2. V was clipped by 4 bases and J by 3 bases; unmatched bases: 12. Germline CDR1 and CDR2: SGDLS and YYNGEE. The CDR3 totals 19 residues. The CDR3 region has the DNA TGTGCCAGCAGCTCGACACTGGGACTAGCGGGGGGTAATACAGATACGCAGTATTTT. Protein sequence: CASSSTLGLAGGNTDTQYF.

The chain has TRBV27 and TRBJ2-3; 7 positions match TRBD2. This CDR3 is built from 15 residues. V shed 4 bases, J shed 2 bases, and the junction held 6 bases outside the gene matches. Germline V gives CDR1 MNHEY, CDR2 SMNVEV (reference sequence). The DNA for the CDR3 is TGTGCCAGCAGTTCTCCAGCGGGGATCACAGATACGCAGTATTTT. Protein product: CASSSPAGITDTQYF.

The CDR3 DNA reads as TGCGCCAGCAGCCACGGGACTAGCGGGGGCTACGAGCAGTACTTC. Translation gives CASSHGTSGGYEQYF. The chain combines TRBV4-1 with TRBJ2-7; TRBD2 aligns across 14 bases. Germline lookup yields CDR1 MGHRA and CDR2 YSYEKL. The V gene end was trimmed by 3 bases and the J gene end by 3 bases; junction bases not matched to a gene: 1. The CDR3 has 15 amino acids.

A few counts support this clone. The V call is TRBV2, the J call TRBJ1-6, with a possible D match to TRBD1 (5 bases). The V and J ends lost 1 base and 7 bases respectively, with 11 bases between them. The CDR3 loop spans 15 amino acids. Germline lookup yields CDR1 SNHLY and CDR2 FYNNEI. In DNA form, the CDR3 reads TGTGCCAGCAGTGAAGTCCGACGGACAAATTCACCCCTCCACTTT. It is translated as CASSEVRRTNSPLHF.

V and J are TRBV25-1 and TRBJ1-6; TRBD1 matches 9 bases. Germline trimming cut 5 bases from V and 10 bases from J; bases unmatched to any gene: 6. The CDR3 runs to 14 residues. The germline CDR1 and CDR2 sequences are MGHDK and SYGVNS. The CDR3 here is CASSQTGGESPLHF. DNA for the CDR3: TGTGCCAGCAGTCAGACAGGGGGAGAATCACCCCTCCACTTT.

The rearrangement links TRBV6-1 to TRBJ2-7; 9 bases align to TRBD1. The V segment lost 5 bases and the J segment 7 bases; nucleotides outside the gene matches: 12. Germline V CDR1 and CDR2: MNHNS, SASEGT. The CDR3 covers 15 residues. DNA of the CDR3: TGTGCCAGCAGTACCCAATGGGACAGGGCGGGAGAGCAGTACTTC. This sequence encodes CASSTQWDRAGEQYF.

V gene TRBV19 combines with J gene TRBJ2-4; D unresolved. CDR1 and CDR2 from the germline V gene are LNHDA and SQIVND (reference sequence). Trimming stripped 4 bases from V and 9 bases from J, with 7 bases between. CDR3 size: 11 residues. CDR3 amino acids: CASSNQCIQYF. The CDR3 DNA follows: TGTGCCAGTAGTAATCAGTGCATTCAGTACTTC.

The chain links TRBV5-1 to TRBJ2-5; 9 bases are shared with TRBD2. This CDR3 has 18 amino acids. Trimming removed 2 bases from V and 5 bases from J; junction bases left unmatched: 16. Germline lookup yields CDR1 SGHRS and CDR2 YFSETQ. In DNA form, the CDR3 reads TGCGCCAGCAGCTTAGGAGGCGGGGGGGCCTCATTAGTCGAGACCCAGTACTTC. This encodes CASSLGGGGASLVETQYF.

This clone was observed a single time. The V gene is TRBV5-4, the J gene TRBJ2-1; the D gene is possibly TRBD1 (5 bases). Deletions cut 0 bases from V and 15 bases from J, with 19 bases between. Germline loops: CDR1 SGHNT, CDR2 YYREEE (reference sequence). The CDR3 consists of 14 residues. The CDR3 DNA reads TGTGCCAGCAGCTTGGTGCAGGGATCCGGCCCGTGGTTCTTC. It is translated as CASSLVQGSGPWFF.

This clone showed up just a few times. This chain links TRBV9 with TRBJ2-5; 7 nucleotides align to TRBD1. Unmatched junction bases numbered 6, after V lost 3 bases and J lost 1 base. CDR1 and CDR2 from the germline V gene are SGDLS and YYNGEE. The CDR3 is made up of 15 amino acids. For the CDR3, the DNA is TGTGCCAGCAGCGGCCGGGACAGCACCCAAGAGACCCAGTACTTC. It yields the protein CASSGRDSTQETQYF. Full variable domain (rest looked up from reference TRBV9 and TRBJ2-5): DSGVTQTPKHLITATGQRVTLRCSPRSGDLSVYWYQQSLDQGLQFLIQYYNGEERAKGNILERFSAQQFPDLHSELNLSSLELGDSALYFCASSGRDSTQETQYFGPGTRLLVL.

This clone was counted a single time. Here the CDR3 reads CASSPRETNEKLFF. DNA of the CDR3: TGCGCCAGCAGCCCTAGGGAGACTAATGAAAAACTGTTTTTT. The V and J genes are TRBV4-3 and TRBJ1-4; D is ambiguous. Germline loops: CDR1 LGHNA, CDR2 YSLEER. The CDR3 contains 14 residues. The germline V and J ends were trimmed by 4 bases and 2 bases, with 8 bases remaining between them.

The gene calls are TRBV7-9 and TRBJ2-7; TRBD1 matches 9 bases. The germline CDR1 and CDR2 sequences are SEHNR and FQNEAQ (reference sequence). The junction had 7 bases not matched to a gene; V was cut back by 7 bases and J by 6 bases. The CDR3 extends over 13 amino acids. The CDR3 is CASNPGQGAEQYF. As DNA, the CDR3 is TGTGCCAGCAATCCGGGACAGGGTGCCGAGCAGTACTTC.

The genes are TRBV20-1 and TRBJ2-1; no clear D. This CDR3 spans 11 amino acids. Trimming stripped 3 bases from V and 8 bases from J, with 8 bases between. CDR1 and CDR2 from the germline V gene are DFQATT and SNEGSKA (reference sequence). CDR3 in amino acids: CSARLLHEQFF. CDR3 in DNA: TGCAGTGCTAGGTTACTTCATGAGCAGTTCTTC.

This chain uses TRBV7-9 with TRBJ2-5; D possibly corresponds to TRBD2 (5 bases). Germline V gene sequence: CDR1 SEHNR, CDR2 FQNEAQ (reference sequence). V lost 5 bases and J 7 bases, leaving 14 bases between the germline ends. The CDR3 has 13 amino acids. The CDR3 DNA reads TGTGCCAGCAGCCCCGGGGAGTGGGGGACCCAGTACTTC. It codes for CASSPGEWGTQYF. Supplemented by reference TRBV7-9 and TRBJ2-5, the full variable domain reads DTGVSQNPRHKITKRGQNVTFRCDPISEHNRLYWYRQTLGQGPEFLTYFQNEAQLEKSRLLSDRFSAERPKGSFSTLEIQRTEQGDSAMYLCASSPGEWGTQYFGPGTRLLVL.